The next 5 T cell receptor beta chains were all read from a single sample in a study of T cell responses to AZD1222 COVID-19 vaccine (dated by TCRdb to the early 2020s). The library relied on the immunoSEQ multiplex PCR assay. TCRdb mirrors the immuneACCESS table, restricted to in-frame sequences. Some clones are absent from its copies; in checked studies, under half trace to an unresolved V gene, and the reason for the others is unknown. For this sample the table gives approximately 180,000 clones, of which 88% were detected only once. Around 26% of the sample is in the top ten clones. The time point label on this specimen signifies: about 28 days (+/-7) after the second vaccine dose. The sample consisted of peripheral blood, taken 28 days after the second AZD1222 dose. The receptors originated from an adult who received the AZD1222 COVID-19 vaccine.

A few counts support this clone. The gene calls are TRBV11-2 and TRBJ1-1; no reliable D call. The germline gives CDR1 SGHAT, CDR2 FQNNGV. This CDR3 is built from 13 residues. Deletions cut 5 bases from V and 4 bases from J, with 11 bases between. Written as DNA, the CDR3 is TGTGCCAGCAGCCTGGCAGGACGCACTGAAGCTTTCTTT. Amino acids: CASSLAGRTEAFF.

This chain connects TRBV6-5 to TRBJ2-1; 8 bases align to TRBD2. The J segment lost 4 bases and the V segment lost 10 bases, leaving 12 bases of the junction unmatched. CDR3 length: 15 residues. Germline V gives CDR1 MNHEY, CDR2 SVGAGI. The CDR3 nucleotides read TGTGCCACCGGACTAGCCCCGGGTCTATACAATGAGCAGTTCTTC. Protein: CATGLAPGLYNEQFF.

The chain employs TRBV5-1 and TRBJ2-5; perhaps TRBD2 as D (6 bases). CDR1 is SGHRS and CDR2 is YFSETQ in the germline V gene. This CDR3 comprises 15 residues. Trimming pared 4 bases from V and 4 bases from J, leaving 17 bases between. The CDR3 loop is CASSPPGVARETQYF. The CDR3 bases are TGCGCCAGCAGCCCTCCGGGAGTGGCTCGAGAGACCCAGTACTTC.

Comments on this clone: Other nucleotide sequences in the sample specify the same CDR3. The genes are TRBV6-5 and TRBJ1-1; D is undetermined. Trimming removed 5 bases from V and 0 bases from J, with 7 bases in between. The germline V gene encodes CDR1 MNHEY and CDR2 SVGAGI. CDR3 length equals 13 residues. CDR3 loop: CASSLQVNTEAFF. Here the CDR3 DNA reads TGTGCCAGCAGTCTCCAAGTGAACACTGAAGCTTTCTTT.

V is TRBV7-3 and J is TRBJ2-1, with 12 bases matching TRBD1. Germline V lookup: CDR1 SGHTA, CDR2 FQGTGA. J was trimmed by 4 bases and V by 5 bases; bases with no gene match: 6. The CDR3 sequence is 16 residues long. CDR3 nucleotides: TGTGCCAGCAGCACTGGGACAGGGGGCTCGTACAATGAGCAGTTCTTC. The encoded protein is CASSTGTGGSYNEQFF. The complete variable domain, with remaining parts taken from reference TRBV7-3 and TRBJ2-1, reads GAGVSQTPSNKVTEKGKYVELRCDPISGHTALYWYRQSLGQGPEFLIYFQGTGAADDSGLPNDRFFAVRPEGSVSTLKIQRTERGDSAVYLCASSTGTGGSYNEQFFGPGTRLTVL.